Below, 8 T cell receptor beta chains from the same sample are listed, as sequenced in a study of blood T cell repertoires in COVID-19. Generated by immunoSEQ multiplex PCR, the TCRdb table keeps only in-frame clones and is missing some. The repertoire includes some 100,000 clones, about 91% of them detected once, and less than 6.5% sits in the top ten. Input material: peripheral blood. The receptors come from an elderly woman with active COVID-19.

V is TRBV4-1 and J is TRBJ1-6; no reliable D call. CDR1 and CDR2 (germline): MGHRA, YSYEKL. Trimming took 1 base from V and 7 from J, leaving 17 bases between them. The CDR3 extends over 17 amino acids. The CDR3 DNA sequence: TGCGCCAGCAGCCAAGCCTATTTAACCAGCGGAAATTCACCCCTCCACTTT. As protein: CASSQAYLTSGNSPLHF.

This chain links TRBV4-2 with TRBJ2-3; possibly TRBD1 for D (6 bases). Trimming pared 2 bases from V and 6 bases from J, leaving 15 bases between. This CDR3 comprises 15 residues. CDR1 and CDR2 (germline): LGHNA, YNFKEQ. The CDR3 nucleotides are TGTGCCAGCAGCCAAAGAGAAGGGGGAAAGGATACGCAGTATTTT. As protein: CASSQREGGKDTQYF.

The CDR3 DNA is TGCAGCGTTGGCCGGGACAGGGGCTATGGCTACACCTTC. It yields the protein CSVGRDRGYGYTF. V and J are TRBV29-1 and TRBJ1-2; 10 bases map to TRBD1. This CDR3 has 13 amino acids. Germline assignment: CDR1 SQVTM and CDR2 ANQGSEA. V was clipped by 4 bases and J by 4 bases; unmatched bases: 3.

The chain couples TRBV10-2 to TRBJ2-6; 9 bases fit TRBD1. V lost 0 bases to trimming and J lost 2 bases; unmatched junction nucleotides: 2. Germline-derived CDR1 and CDR2 are WSHSY and SAAADI. The CDR3 is 17 amino acids. Here the CDR3 reads CASSESRTGAGANVLTF. The CDR3 DNA reads TGCGCCAGCAGTGAGTCTCGGACAGGGGCTGGGGCCAACGTCCTGACTTTC.

CDR3 sequence: CASSLQTGSITDTQYF. CDR3 coding DNA: TGCGCCAGCAGCTTACAGACAGGGTCGATTACAGATACGCAGTATTTT. The genes are TRBV5-1 and TRBJ2-3, with 7 positions matching TRBD1. J gave up 3 bases and V 2 bases, and 9 bases lay outside the gene matches. This CDR3 is 16 amino acids long. Germline V gene lookup returns CDR1 SGHRS and CDR2 YFSETQ.

V usage is TRBV11-2 and J usage is TRBJ2-1; weak D call: TRBD1 (6 bases). CDR1 is SGHAT and CDR2 is FQNNGV in the germline V gene. Deletions cut 4 bases from V and 4 bases from J, with 8 bases between. This CDR3 has 13 amino acids. The CDR3 sequence: CASSYRVYNEQFF. In DNA, the CDR3 is TGTGCCAGCAGCTACAGGGTATACAATGAGCAGTTCTTC.

The chain carries TRBV3-1 (or the pseudogene TRBV3-2) and TRBJ2-5; 8 nucleotides align to TRBD2. CDR3 length equals 15 residues. Losses at the gene ends were 3 bases for V and 1 base for J; bases not matched to a gene: 4. The germline gives CDR1 LGHDT, CDR2 YNNKEL (reference sequence). CDR3 coding DNA: TGTGCCAGCAGCCATGCTCTAGCGGGCCAAGAGACCCAGTACTTC. Translated: CASSHALAGQETQYF.

V gene TRBV28 combines with J gene TRBJ2-7; D might be TRBD1 (7 bases). The CDR3 has 14 amino acids. V lost 7 bases and J 3 bases, leaving 16 bases between the germline ends. The germline gives CDR1 MDHEN, CDR2 SYDVKM. As DNA, the CDR3 is TGTGCCAGCACCGGCGCGGGACAGAGCTACGAGCAGTACTTC. Amino acids: CASTGAGQSYEQYF.